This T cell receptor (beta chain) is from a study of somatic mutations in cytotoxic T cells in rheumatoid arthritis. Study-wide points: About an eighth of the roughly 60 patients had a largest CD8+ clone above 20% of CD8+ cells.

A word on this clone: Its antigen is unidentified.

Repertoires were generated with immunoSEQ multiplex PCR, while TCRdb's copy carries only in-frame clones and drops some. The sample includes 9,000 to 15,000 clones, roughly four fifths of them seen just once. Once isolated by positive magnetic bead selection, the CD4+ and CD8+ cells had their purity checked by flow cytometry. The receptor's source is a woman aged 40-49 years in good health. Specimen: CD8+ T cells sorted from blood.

CDR3 loop: CASSLQGGNQPQHF. CDR3 coding DNA: TGTGCCAGCAGCTTGCAGGGAGGGAATCAGCCCCAGCATTTT. This rearrangement joins TRBV5-4 to TRBJ1-5; TRBD1 is a possible D gene (5 bases). Germline CDR1 is SGHNT and CDR2 is YYREEE (reference sequence). The length of the CDR3 is 14 residues. Trimming left V 1 base short and J 4 bases short, with 9 bases between. The full variable domain, in which reference TRBV5-4 and TRBJ1-5 provide the parts outside the CDR3, is ETGVTQSPTHLIKTRGQQVTLRCSSQSGHNTVSWYQQALGQGPQFIFQYYREEENGRGNFPPRFSGLQFPNYSSELNVNALELDDSALYLCASSLQGGNQPQHFGDGTRLSIL.